One and the same sample provided the 21 T cell receptor beta chains below, sequenced in a study of cytotoxic CD8 clonotypes in ibrutinib-treated CLL. The protocol was immunoSEQ multiplex PCR, while the TCRdb copy is restricted to in-frame clones and leaves out a portion. The table lists about 160,000 clones, approximately 77% of them singletons. The source was PBMCs, collected after 12 months of ibrutinib treatment. The receptors here all came from a human donor with chronic lymphocytic leukemia.

The chain joins TRBV19 to TRBJ2-5, with 7 nucleotides matching TRBD2. The CDR3 has 13 residues. V lost 5 bases, J lost 5 bases, and 5 bases stayed unmatched. In germline, CDR1 is LNHDA, CDR2 SQIVND (reference sequence). The CDR3 here is CASSLSGIETQYF. CDR3 sequence (DNA): TGTGCCAGTAGTCTCAGCGGGATTGAGACCCAGTACTTC.

The V and J genes are TRBV19 and TRBJ1-3; no definite D call. Germline CDR1 reads LNHDA; CDR2 reads SQIVND (reference sequence). The V end lost 3 bases, the J end lost 8 bases, and 14 bases lay between the germline ends. The CDR3 consists of 14 residues. DNA for the CDR3: TGTGCCAGTAGTATGCGTGCAGAGGGATACACCATATATTTT. It specifies CASSMRAEGYTIYF.

This clone has a handful of counts. The chain joins TRBV9 to TRBJ1-3; TRBD1 is a possible D gene (5 bases). The CDR3 is made up of 14 amino acids. Germline lookup yields CDR1 SGDLS and CDR2 YYNGEE. The V end lost 4 bases, the J end lost 4 bases, and 12 bases lay between the germline ends. The CDR3 region is CASSIGEEGNTIYF. CDR3 in DNA: TGTGCCAGCAGCATAGGGGAGGAAGGAAACACCATATATTTT.

The CDR3: CASSLVMGGGTDTQYF. The CDR3 DNA reads TGTGCCAGCAGCTTAGTAATGGGGGGTGGCACAGATACGCAGTATTTT. V gene TRBV7-2 combines with J gene TRBJ2-3; maybe TRBD2 (6 bases). Trimming removed 1 base from V and 1 base from J, with 12 bases in between. The V gene's germline CDR1 is SGHTA and CDR2 FQGNSA. The CDR3 totals 16 residues.

This chain joins TRBV2 and TRBJ1-4, with unresolved D. The CDR3 consists of 14 residues. CDR1 is SNHLY, CDR2 FYNNEI, per germline. Trimming cost V 6 bases and J 4 bases, with 12 bases left between them. CDR3 in DNA: TGTGCCAGCAGGTTCCGGGAGAGTAATGAAAAACTGTTTTTT. As protein: CASRFRESNEKLFF. The complete variable domain, with remaining parts taken from reference TRBV2 and TRBJ1-4, reads EPEVTQTPSHQVTQMGQEVILRCVPISNHLYFYWYRQILGQKVEFLVSFYNNEISEKSEIFDDQFSVERPDGSNFTLKIRSTKLEDSAMYFCASRFRESNEKLFFGSGTQLSVL.

This clone was counted only a few times. The chain links TRBV4-2 to TRBJ2-4; TRBD2 matches at 12 bases. Looked up from germline, CDR1 is LGHNA and CDR2 is YNFKEQ. This CDR3 comprises 16 residues. Unmatched junction bases numbered 4, after V lost 4 bases and J lost 3 bases. CDR3 region: CASSLPTSGGKNIQYF. The DNA for the CDR3 is TGTGCCAGCAGCCTACCGACTAGCGGGGGCAAAAACATTCAGTACTTC.

Points on this clone: A much larger clone differs from this one at a single base, so this may be a read error. The same CDR3 arises from other DNA sequences in this sample as well. The chain has TRBV28 and TRBJ2-7; TRBD1 might be the D (6 bases). Per germline, CDR1 MDHEN and CDR2 SYDVKM. Trimming cost V 5 bases and J 4 bases, with 21 bases left between them. CDR3 length equals 16 residues. The CDR3 is CASSGGTGLDRYEQYF. DNA of the CDR3: TGTGCCAGCAGTGGGGGAACAGGCCTCGACAGGTACGAGCAGTACTTC.

The V and J genes are TRBV28 and TRBJ2-3, with 8 bases lining up with TRBD2. The V segment lost 7 bases and the J segment 6 bases; nucleotides outside the gene matches: 9. This CDR3 has 14 amino acids. Germline loops: CDR1 MDHEN, CDR2 SYDVKM. The CDR3 sequence: CASIHGGAKDTQYF. Here the CDR3 DNA reads TGTGCCAGCATCCACGGGGGGGCAAAGGATACGCAGTATTTT.

This chain connects TRBV28 to TRBJ1-6; D remains ambiguous. Trimming cost V 8 bases and J 7 bases, with 12 bases left between them. The CDR3 has 13 residues. The germline CDR1 and CDR2 sequences are MDHEN and SYDVKM. The CDR3 sequence: CASQNEGNSPLHF. As DNA, the CDR3 is TGTGCCAGCCAGAACGAAGGGAATTCACCCCTCCACTTT.

The V call is TRBV5-1, the J call TRBJ1-1; 7 bases are a match to TRBD1. The CDR3 runs 15 residues. In germline, CDR1 is SGHRS, CDR2 YFSETQ. The V gene end was trimmed by 4 bases and the J gene end by 4 bases; junction bases not matched to a gene: 10. CDR3 DNA sequence: TGCGCCAGCAGCCCCCACAGGGGAAGTTCCACTGAAGCTTTCTTT. Translated: CASSPHRGSSTEAFF. Complete variable domain (other parts from reference TRBV5-1 and TRBJ1-1): KAGVTQTPRYLIKTRGQQVTLSCSPISGHRSVSWYQQTPGQGLQFLFEYFSETQRNKGNFPGRFSGRQFSNSRSEMNVSTLELGDSALYLCASSPHRGSSTEAFFGQGTRLTVV.

This clone appeared once. V usage is TRBV28 and J usage is TRBJ1-4; the D is unclear. The CDR3 has 14 amino acids. The V gene's germline CDR1 is MDHEN and CDR2 SYDVKM. The ends were cut back, 1 base at V and 11 bases at J, with 14 bases in the middle. The CDR3 DNA follows: TGTGCCAGCAGTTTATTTGGGTGGATGAAGAAACTGTTTTTT. This translates into CASSLFGWMKKLFF.

This chain connects TRBV5-4 to TRBJ2-1; TRBD2 agrees at 12 bases. V dropped 6 bases and J dropped 7; count of bases not matched to a gene: 11. The CDR3 spans 16 residues. Germline V gene sequence: CDR1 SGHNT, CDR2 YYREEE (reference sequence). The CDR3, as DNA: TGTGCCAGCACGGTCCCTAGCGGGGGGGCAGGAAATGAGCAGTTCTTC. Residues: CASTVPSGGAGNEQFF. Variable domain in full (rest from reference TRBV5-4 and TRBJ2-1): ETGVTQSPTHLIKTRGQQVTLRCSSQSGHNTVSWYQQALGQGPQFIFQYYREEENGRGNFPPRFSGLQFPNYSSELNVNALELDDSALYLCASTVPSGGAGNEQFFGPGTRLTVL.

This rearrangement joins TRBV5-1 to TRBJ2-5; TRBD2 is a possible D gene (6 bases). V was trimmed by 5 bases and J by 5 bases, leaving 13 bases between them. CDR1 SGHRS and CDR2 YFSETQ come from the germline V gene. This CDR3 comprises 13 residues. The CDR3 loop is CASRPSVRETQYF. CDR3 DNA: TGCGCCAGCAGGCCTAGCGTCCGCGAGACCCAGTACTTC.

V usage is TRBV6-5 and J usage is TRBJ1-5; D uncertain. The germline gives CDR1 MNHEY, CDR2 SVGAGI. V shed 5 bases and J shed 6 bases, with 14 bases lying between them. The CDR3 is made up of 14 amino acids. The CDR3 loop is CASSPRKGFQPQHF. CDR3 sequence (DNA): TGTGCCAGCAGTCCTCGGAAGGGTTTTCAGCCCCAGCATTTT.

This sequence joins TRBV28 and TRBJ2-7; TRBD2 matches 12 bases. Trimming took 5 bases from V and 3 from J; bases not matched to a gene: 5. The CDR3 totals 15 residues. CDR1 MDHEN and CDR2 SYDVKM come from the germline V gene. The DNA of the CDR3 is TGTGCCAGCAGTCCTCGACTAGCGGGAGTCTACGAGCAGTACTTC. Translating gives CASSPRLAGVYEQYF.

The rearrangement uses TRBV7-9 and TRBJ2-1; the D gene is possibly TRBD2 (6 bases). Trimming took off 4 bases at V and 7 bases at J, with 17 bases between the two ends. Germline CDR1 is SEHNR and CDR2 is FQNEAQ (reference sequence). This CDR3 region has 15 residues. CDR3 sequence (DNA): TGTGCCAGCAGCTCTCGGGGGACTTACGTAAATGAGCAGTTCTTC. Protein sequence: CASSSRGTYVNEQFF.

The V gene is TRBV19, the J gene TRBJ1-3; D is unclear. Trimming removed 5 bases at V and 0 bases at J, with 11 bases between. This CDR3 has 15 residues. Germline values: CDR1 LNHDA, CDR2 SQIVND (reference sequence). The CDR3 DNA follows: TGTGCCAGTAGTCCCGGAGGTTTCTCTGGAAACACCATATATTTT. Residues: CASSPGGFSGNTIYF.

The chain couples TRBV19 to TRBJ2-1, with a possible D match to TRBD2 (6 bases). V was shortened by 7 bases and J by 0 bases, with 22 bases between the two germline ends. The CDR3 has 18 amino acids. CDR1 LNHDA and CDR2 SQIVND come from the germline V gene (reference sequence). In DNA form, the CDR3 reads TGTGCCAGTACCTGGGACTCCCCGGGGAGGAGCTCCTACAATGAGCAGTTCTTC. Translation gives CASTWDSPGRSSYNEQFF.

The V gene is TRBV5-5, the J gene TRBJ2-7; 10 bases agree with TRBD1. Per the germline V gene, CDR1 is SGHKS and CDR2 is YYEKEE (reference sequence). This CDR3 region has 14 residues. V lost 3 bases, J lost 4 bases, and 4 bases stayed unmatched. CDR3 coding DNA: TGTGCCAGCAGCTGGACAGGGGGAGGGTACGAGCAGTACTTC. As protein: CASSWTGGGYEQYF.

The gene calls are TRBV20-1 and TRBJ2-3, with D perhaps matching TRBD1 or TRBD2 (5 bases each). The CDR3 is 11 residues long. With 7 bases removed from V and 6 bases from J, the gap between germline ends came to 11 bases. CDR1 and CDR2 from the germline V gene are DFQATT and SNEGSKA (reference sequence). The chain's CDR3 is CSGTREDTQYF. The CDR3 DNA follows: TGCAGTGGCACCAGGGAGGATACGCAGTATTTT.

The gene calls are TRBV2 and TRBJ2-7, with D uncertain. Germline values: CDR1 SNHLY, CDR2 FYNNEI. The CDR3 extends over 12 amino acids. The ends were cut back, 0 bases at V and 3 bases at J, with 3 bases in the middle. CDR3 in amino acids: CASSEADYEQYF. DNA of the CDR3: TGTGCCAGCAGTGAAGCCGACTACGAGCAGTACTTC.